These 30 T cell receptor beta chains came from one sample sequenced in a study of vaccination and CD4 T cells after COVID-19. Sample treatment: roughly 10-day PBMC culture with coronavirus spike peptide pools or control peptides (ViraFEST assay). For these receptors, no antigen is known. Sequenced with the Oncomine TCR Beta short-read assay was DNA taken from cultured CD4+ T cells. TCRdb itself ran the PCR reads through MiXCR, one entry per CDR3 protein. The table records around 13,000 distinct CDR3 sequences, around 53% of them present only once. Sequencing was carried out using CD4+ T cells from blood, cultured in vitro. The receptors come from a human donor who had recovered from COVID-19.

The chain uses TRBV12-3 or TRBV12-4 and TRBJ1-2, with unresolved D. The ends were cut back, 5 bases at V and 1 base at J, with 5 bases in the middle. This CDR3 has 12 residues. This CDR3 reads CASSQSNYGYTF. CDR3 bases: TGTGCCAGCAGTCAGAGTAACTATGGCTACACCTTC.

This chain joins TRBV27 and TRBJ1-1; 7 positions match TRBD1. This CDR3 has 15 amino acids. Germline V gives CDR1 MNHEY, CDR2 SMNVEV (reference sequence). V lost 4 bases to trimming and J lost 6 bases; unmatched junction nucleotides: 11. The DNA of the CDR3 is TGTGCCAGCAGTTCACAGGGGCTAAGGGGTCCTGAAGCTTTCTTT. It encodes CASSSQGLRGPEAFF.

This chain's CDR3 is CASSESILLPDTQYF. CDR3 in DNA: TGCGCCAGCAGTGAGTCCATTCTCCTACCAGATACGCAGTATTTT. The genes are TRBV10-1 and TRBJ2-3; the D is unclear. V was shortened by 0 bases and J by 4 bases, with 11 bases between the two germline ends. Germline loops: CDR1 WNHNN, CDR2 SYGVQD (reference sequence). This CDR3 is 15 amino acids long.

The chain is built from TRBV28 and TRBJ2-6, with D perhaps TRBD1 (5 bases). Per the germline V gene, CDR1 is MDHEN and CDR2 is SYDVKM. V lost 8 bases and J 4 bases, leaving 24 bases between the germline ends. This CDR3 spans 18 amino acids. For the CDR3, the DNA is TGTGCCAGCGGTCCCAGGGTTAGTCGTCTTTACGGGGCCAACGTCCTGACTTTC. Its protein product is CASGPRVSRLYGANVLTF.

This chain uses TRBV20-1 with TRBJ1-5; no clear D gene. The CDR3 has 12 residues. Germline V lookup: CDR1 DFQATT, CDR2 SNEGSKA (reference sequence). Trimming took 4 bases from V and 3 from J, leaving 7 bases between them. The CDR3 DNA follows: TGCAGTGCTAACGGGAACAATCAGCCCCAGCATTTT. This gives the protein CSANGNNQPQHF.

This clonotype turned up a few times. J is TRBJ1-2 and V is TRBV20-1; D unresolved. Trimming cost V 6 bases and J 6 bases, with 17 bases left between them. Germline values: CDR1 DFQATT, CDR2 SNEGSKA (reference sequence). The CDR3 sequence is 13 residues long. The CDR3 sequence is CSAGIELGDGYTF. The CDR3 nucleotides read TGCAGTGCCGGCATAGAGCTTGGGGATGGCTACACCTTC.

The chain combines TRBV5-1 with TRBJ1-6, with 10 bases aligning to TRBD1. The germline V gene encodes CDR1 SGHRS and CDR2 YFSETQ. The CDR3 runs to 16 residues. Trimming cost V 4 bases and J 8 bases; bases outside gene matches: 9. This CDR3 reads CASSDRDRGYYSPLHF. The CDR3 DNA follows: TGCGCCAGCAGCGACCGGGACAGGGGTTATTATTCACCCCTCCACTTT. Based on the CDR3 plus reference TRBV5-1 and TRBJ1-6, the full variable domain is KAGVTQTPRYLIKTRGQQVTLSCSPISGHRSVSWYQQTPGQGLQFLFEYFSETQRNKGNFPGRFSGRQFSNSRSEMNVSTLELGDSALYLCASSDRDRGYYSPLHFGNGTRLTVT.

This sequence joins TRBV12-3 or TRBV12-4 and TRBJ2-1; TRBD2 aligns across 9 bases. The CDR3 is made up of 20 amino acids. The J segment lost 0 bases and the V segment lost 5 bases, leaving 17 bases of the junction unmatched. The CDR3 DNA follows: TGTGCCAGCAGTCGGGCAGGGGGAAGCGGGAGGTCGGGCTCCTACAATGAGCAGTTCTTC. This gives the protein CASSRAGGSGRSGSYNEQFF.

This clonotype was observed a few times. The chain carries TRBV2 and TRBJ1-2, with D unresolved. Germline V lookup: CDR1 SNHLY, CDR2 FYNNEI. The CDR3 extends over 11 amino acids. The CDR3 nucleotides are TGTGTGTTACAACTAAACTATGGCTACACCTTC. It codes for CVLQLNYGYTF.

This clonotype was recorded a few times. The rearrangement uses TRBV15 and TRBJ1-5; TRBD1 aligns across 9 bases. The CDR3 sequence is 17 residues long. The J segment lost 3 bases and the V segment lost 1 base, leaving 7 bases of the junction unmatched. The germline CDR1 and CDR2 sequences are LNHNV and YYDKDF (reference sequence). CDR3: CATSRVRGDRDNQPQHF. CDR3 bases: TGTGCCACCAGCAGAGTAAGGGGGGACAGGGACAATCAGCCCCAGCATTTT.

The V gene is TRBV20-1, the J gene TRBJ2-1; D ambiguous. This CDR3 is 13 amino acids long. Deletions cut 0 bases from V and 10 bases from J, with 13 bases between. The germline V gene has CDR1 DFQATT and CDR2 SNEGSKA (reference sequence). The chain's CDR3 is CSARDLQRAEQFF. The CDR3 DNA is TGCAGTGCTAGAGATCTGCAGCGTGCGGAGCAGTTCTTC.

The chain has TRBV7-2 and TRBJ1-5; 7 bases are a match to TRBD1. This CDR3 contains 13 residues. V dropped 5 bases and J dropped 6; count of bases not matched to a gene: 4. Germline lookup yields CDR1 SGHTA and CDR2 FQGNSA. As DNA, the CDR3 is TGTGCCAGCAGCGAACAGGGGTTTCAGCCCCAGCATTTT. Residues: CASSEQGFQPQHF.

The chain uses TRBV6-1 and TRBJ1-1, with a possible D match to TRBD1 (5 bases). V was pared by 2 bases and J by 3 bases, with 13 bases between. There are 15 residues in the CDR3. Germline CDR1 reads MNHNS; CDR2 reads SASEGT. In nucleotides, the CDR3 is TGTGCCAGCAGTGAATTGCAGGTAGGGGACACTGAAGCTTTCTTT. Its translation: CASSELQVGDTEAFF.

The CDR3 region has the DNA TGTGCCAGCAGCTTATTAGACGGGAGGGCCCTGGACGAGCAGTACTTC. Protein: CASSLLDGRALDEQYF. The V and J genes are TRBV7-2 and TRBJ2-7; TRBD2 aligns across 8 bases. Germline V gene sequence: CDR1 SGHTA, CDR2 FQGNSA. The CDR3 sequence is 16 residues long. Trimming at V came to 2 bases and at J to 5 bases, leaving 11 bases not matched to a gene.

V is TRBV24-1 and J is TRBJ1-1; D is ambiguous. Germline V gene data show CDR1 as KGHDR and CDR2 as SFDVKD. V was cut by 4 bases and J by 0 bases, with 8 bases left in between. The CDR3 has 14 residues. CDR3 region: CATSDLPMNTEAFF. The CDR3, as DNA: TGTGCCACCAGTGACCTGCCAATGAACACTGAAGCTTTCTTT.

In this sample, this clonotype turned up a few times. This chain links TRBV20-1 with TRBJ1-3; D unclear. Per germline, CDR1 DFQATT and CDR2 SNEGSKA (reference sequence). V lost 4 bases, J lost 3 bases, and 10 bases lay in between. The length of the CDR3 is 13 residues. The CDR3 DNA follows: TGCAGTGCTACCATGGACGGTGGAAACACCATATATTTT. This gives the protein CSATMDGGNTIYF.

This chain uses TRBV3-1 with TRBJ2-5; D gene ambiguous. This CDR3 comprises 17 residues. Per germline, CDR1 LGHDT and CDR2 YNNKEL (reference sequence). V lost 4 bases and J lost 4, with 22 bases in between. CDR3 region: CASSPQTTGSTGETQYF. The CDR3 bases are TGTGCCAGCAGCCCACAAACGACCGGGTCAACTGGAGAGACCCAGTACTTC.

The chain couples TRBV2 to TRBJ1-4; D possibly corresponds to TRBD1 (6 bases). The germline CDR1 and CDR2 sequences are SNHLY and FYNNEI. The CDR3 has 15 amino acids. Trimming took off 6 bases at V and 0 bases at J, with 11 bases between the two ends. The DNA for the CDR3 is TGTGCCAGCAGGCACAGGGTGGCAACTAATGAAAAACTGTTTTTT. Its translation is CASRHRVATNEKLFF.

The V gene is TRBV12-3 or TRBV12-4, the J gene TRBJ1-1, with D hard to call. The ends were cut back, 2 bases at V and 7 bases at J, with 11 bases in the middle. The CDR3 consists of 13 residues. CDR3 sequence reads: CASSLQSHLEAFF. In DNA, the CDR3 is TGTGCCAGCAGTTTACAGTCCCACCTTGAAGCTTTCTTT.

The chain joins TRBV20-1 to TRBJ1-5; D is ambiguous. CDR3 size: 12 residues. The V and J ends lost 3 bases and 4 bases respectively, with 7 bases between them. Germline assignment: CDR1 DFQATT and CDR2 SNEGSKA (reference sequence). This CDR3 is CSASLFNQPQHF. DNA for the CDR3: TGCAGTGCTAGTTTATTTAATCAGCCCCAGCATTTT.

The chain joins TRBV12-3 or TRBV12-4 to TRBJ2-2; the D gene is possibly TRBD2 (6 bases). This CDR3 has 15 amino acids. Trimming took off 2 bases at V and 7 bases at J, with 14 bases between the two ends. This CDR3 reads CASSLNPGVGGELFF. CDR3 DNA sequence: TGTGCCAGCAGTTTAAATCCGGGAGTGGGCGGGGAGCTGTTTTTT.

The V call is TRBV6-2 or TRBV6-3, the J call TRBJ1-2, with 12 bases identical to TRBD1. Germline V gene sequence: CDR1 MNHEY, CDR2 SVGEGT. The CDR3 has 15 amino acids. J lost 4 bases, V lost 6 bases, and 6 bases had no gene match. CDR3 amino acids: CASRTPGQGAYGYTF. CDR3 DNA sequence: TGTGCCAGCAGGACACCGGGACAGGGGGCCTATGGCTACACCTTC.

V gene TRBV20-1 combines with J gene TRBJ2-1, with D maybe TRBD1 (6 bases). Trimming shortened V by 4 bases and J by 3 bases, and 16 bases separated the two germline ends. The length of the CDR3 is 15 residues. The V gene's germline CDR1 is DFQATT and CDR2 SNEGSKA (reference sequence). Here the CDR3 DNA reads TGCAGTGCTACCCGAACGGGACAACGCTACAATGAGCAGTTCTTC. It codes for CSATRTGQRYNEQFF.

This chain connects TRBV12-3 or TRBV12-4 to TRBJ2-5; D ambiguous. V was clipped by 5 bases and J by 1 base, with 2 bases between them. This CDR3 is 11 amino acids long. CDR3 residues: CASSAQETQYF. DNA for the CDR3: TGTGCCAGCAGTGCCCAAGAGACCCAGTACTTC.

The chain is built from TRBV20-1 and TRBJ1-1; 7 nucleotides align to TRBD1. The trim removed 5 bases at V and 0 bases at J, leaving 3 bases unmatched. The CDR3 length is 13 residues. Germline assignment: CDR1 DFQATT and CDR2 SNEGSKA (reference sequence). For the CDR3, the DNA is TGCAGTGCTGGGGACAGTCTGAACACTGAAGCTTTCTTT. This translates into CSAGDSLNTEAFF.

This clonotype occurred a few times. The V and J genes are TRBV11-1 and TRBJ2-7, with a possible D match to TRBD1 (5 bases). Trimming removed 3 bases at V and 5 bases at J, with 14 bases between. The V gene's germline CDR1 is SGHAT and CDR2 FQDESV (reference sequence). The length of the CDR3 is 14 residues. The CDR3 DNA reads TGTGCCAGCAGCTTGGGGCCCGCATTCAACGAGCAGTACTTC. Amino acids: CASSLGPAFNEQYF.

This sequence joins TRBV7-9 and TRBJ2-7; possibly TRBD2 for D (5 bases). Trimming cost V 3 bases and J 7 bases, with 22 bases left between them. This CDR3 region has 16 residues. CDR1 is SEHNR, CDR2 FQNEAQ, per germline (reference sequence). The CDR3 coding sequence is TGTGCCAGCAGCTTGTATGGTACTAGTCCTTCGGGGGAGCAGTACTTC. This translates into CASSLYGTSPSGEQYF.

The V gene is TRBV6-2 or TRBV6-3, the J gene TRBJ1-2, with 7 positions matching TRBD1. In germline, CDR1 is MNHEY, CDR2 SVGEGT. This CDR3 is built from 14 residues. Trimming at V came to 6 bases and at J to 7 bases, leaving 11 bases not matched to a gene. The CDR3 DNA reads TGTGCCAGCAGACAAGGGGGCAGGGGTCCTGGCTACACCTTC. It codes for CASRQGGRGPGYTF.

By sample fraction, this clonotype is large (0.1 to 1%). J is TRBJ2-3 and V is TRBV6-1; the D gene is possibly TRBD2 (6 bases). The CDR3 totals 15 residues. The germline V gene has CDR1 MNHNS and CDR2 SASEGT. V lost 5 bases and J lost 0, with 12 bases in between. CDR3 bases: TGTGCCAGCAGTCCACTAGCACAAAGCACAGATACGCAGTATTTT. It codes for CASSPLAQSTDTQYF.

The V and J genes are TRBV7-9 and TRBJ1-4; the D is unclear. The V end lost 4 bases, the J end lost 3 bases, and 9 bases lay between the germline ends. Germline values: CDR1 SEHNR, CDR2 FQNEAQ (reference sequence). The CDR3 runs 14 residues. This CDR3 reads CASSSAPANEKLFF. DNA of the CDR3: TGTGCCAGCAGCTCGGCGCCTGCTAATGAAAAACTGTTTTTT.